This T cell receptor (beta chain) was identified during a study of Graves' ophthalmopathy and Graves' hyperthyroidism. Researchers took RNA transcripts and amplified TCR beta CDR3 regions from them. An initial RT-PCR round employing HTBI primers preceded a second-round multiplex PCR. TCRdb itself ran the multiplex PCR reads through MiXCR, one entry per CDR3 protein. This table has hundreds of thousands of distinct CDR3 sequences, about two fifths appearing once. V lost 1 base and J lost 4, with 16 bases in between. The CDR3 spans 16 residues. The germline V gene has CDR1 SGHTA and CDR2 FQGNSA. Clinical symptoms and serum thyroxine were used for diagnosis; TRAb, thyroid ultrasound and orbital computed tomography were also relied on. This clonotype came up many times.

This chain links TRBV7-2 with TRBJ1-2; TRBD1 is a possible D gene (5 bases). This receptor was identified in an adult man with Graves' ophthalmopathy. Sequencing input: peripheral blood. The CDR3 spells CASSLVGASVGYGYTF. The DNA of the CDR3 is TGTGCCAGCAGCTTAGTTGGGGCGTCCGTGGGCTATGGCTACACCTTC.